Presented here are 6 T cell receptor beta chains from one specimen sequenced in a study of blood T cell repertoires in COVID-19. Only in-frame clones appear in the TCRdb table, and some are missing; sequencing was by immunoSEQ multiplex PCR. This sample has around 82,000 clones, with 75% to 90% found just once. The sequencing sample was made of peripheral blood. The receptors stem from an elderly man with COVID-19, enrolled during active disease.

This chain joins TRBV7-9 and TRBJ1-1, with 7 bases lining up with TRBD1. Trimming cost V 6 bases and J 7 bases; bases outside gene matches: 5. The germline CDR1 and CDR2 sequences are SEHNR and FQNEAQ (reference sequence). The CDR3 extends over 12 amino acids. CDR3 sequence: CASSYGQDEAFF. CDR3 nucleotides: TGTGCCAGCAGTTATGGACAGGATGAAGCTTTCTTT.

The J gene is TRBJ2-5, the V gene TRBV5-1; 8 nucleotides match TRBD1. This CDR3 is built from 16 residues. The V segment lost 4 bases and the J segment 4 bases; nucleotides outside the gene matches: 12. CDR1 and CDR2 (germline): SGHRS, YFSETQ. As DNA, the CDR3 is TGCGCCAGCAGCCTGGAGGCGCAGGGGGCGGGAGAGACCCAGTACTTC. Translated: CASSLEAQGAGETQYF.

The gene calls are TRBV5-5 and TRBJ2-3; 7 bases line up with TRBD2. Germline values: CDR1 SGHKS, CDR2 YYEKEE (reference sequence). CDR3 size: 15 residues. V was pared by 3 bases and J by 3 bases, with 7 bases of the junction left unmatched. CDR3 nucleotide sequence: TGTGCCAGCAGCTCGACCAGCGGGGTTACAGATACGCAGTATTTT. Amino acid sequence: CASSSTSGVTDTQYF.

This clone turned up a few times. The chain carries TRBV5-1 and TRBJ1-1; D gene unclear. Germline V lookup: CDR1 SGHRS, CDR2 YFSETQ. V dropped 0 bases and J dropped 4 bases, with 13 bases sitting between them. CDR3 size: 15 residues. CDR3 DNA sequence: TGCGCCAGCAGCTTGGCCCCCGGGTCCTCCACTGAAGCTTTCTTT. It translates to CASSLAPGSSTEAFF.

The V and J genes are TRBV2 and TRBJ2-4; TRBD2 matches 7 bases. Germline lookup yields CDR1 SNHLY and CDR2 FYNNEI. V trimming: 8 bases; J trimming: 0 bases; junction bases outside the gene matches: 4. The CDR3 covers 14 residues. The CDR3 sequence is CASERDLAKNIQYF. The CDR3 DNA reads as TGTGCCAGCGAGCGGGACCTAGCCAAAAACATTCAGTACTTC.

The chain has TRBV5-1 and TRBJ2-7; TRBD2 aligns across 15 bases. Germline V lookup: CDR1 SGHRS, CDR2 YFSETQ. This CDR3 contains 18 residues. V shed 6 bases and J 0 bases; nucleotides not matched to a gene: 10. This CDR3 is CASMIGTSGGYLSYEQYF. DNA of the CDR3: TGCGCCAGCATGATCGGGACTAGCGGGGGGTACCTCTCCTACGAGCAGTACTTC.